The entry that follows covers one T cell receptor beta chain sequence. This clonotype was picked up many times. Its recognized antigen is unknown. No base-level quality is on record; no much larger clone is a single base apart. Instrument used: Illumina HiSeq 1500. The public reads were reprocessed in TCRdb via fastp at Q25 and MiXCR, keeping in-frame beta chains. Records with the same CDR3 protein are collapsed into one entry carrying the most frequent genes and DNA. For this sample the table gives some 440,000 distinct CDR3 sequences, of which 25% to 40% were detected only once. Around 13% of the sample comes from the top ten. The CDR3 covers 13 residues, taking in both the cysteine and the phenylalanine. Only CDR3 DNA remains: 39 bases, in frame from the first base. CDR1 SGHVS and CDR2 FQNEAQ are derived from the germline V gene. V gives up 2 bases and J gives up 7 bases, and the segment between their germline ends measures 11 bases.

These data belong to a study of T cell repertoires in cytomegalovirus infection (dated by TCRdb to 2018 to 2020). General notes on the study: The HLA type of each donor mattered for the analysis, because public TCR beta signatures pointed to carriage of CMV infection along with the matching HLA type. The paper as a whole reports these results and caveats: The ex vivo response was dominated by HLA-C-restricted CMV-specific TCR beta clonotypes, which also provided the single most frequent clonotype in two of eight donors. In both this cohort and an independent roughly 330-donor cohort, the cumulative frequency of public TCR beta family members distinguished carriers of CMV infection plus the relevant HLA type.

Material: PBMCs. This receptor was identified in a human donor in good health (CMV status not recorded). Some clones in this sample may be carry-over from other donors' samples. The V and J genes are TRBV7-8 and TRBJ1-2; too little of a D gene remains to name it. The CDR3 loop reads CASSLSARRGYTF. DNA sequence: TGTGCCAGCAGCTTATCGGCCAGGCGTGGCTACACCTTC.